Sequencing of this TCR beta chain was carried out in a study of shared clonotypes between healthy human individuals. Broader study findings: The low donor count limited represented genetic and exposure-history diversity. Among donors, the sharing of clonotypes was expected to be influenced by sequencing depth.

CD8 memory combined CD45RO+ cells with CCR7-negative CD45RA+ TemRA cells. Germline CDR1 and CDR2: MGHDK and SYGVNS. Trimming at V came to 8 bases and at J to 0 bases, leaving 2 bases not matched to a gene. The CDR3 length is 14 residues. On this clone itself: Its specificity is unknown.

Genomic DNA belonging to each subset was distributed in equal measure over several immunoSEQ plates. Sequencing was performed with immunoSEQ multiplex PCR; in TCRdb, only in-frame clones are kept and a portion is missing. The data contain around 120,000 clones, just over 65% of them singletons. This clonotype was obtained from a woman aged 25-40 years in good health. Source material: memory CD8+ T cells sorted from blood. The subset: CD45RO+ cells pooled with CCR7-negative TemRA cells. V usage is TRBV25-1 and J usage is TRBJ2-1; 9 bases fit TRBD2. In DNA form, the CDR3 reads TGTGCCAGCCTTAGCGGGAGCTCCTACAATGAGCAGTTCTTC. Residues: CASLSGSSYNEQFF.